This T cell receptor (beta chain) is drawn from a study of control samples from healthy donors and cancer patients. The protocol was immunoSEQ multiplex PCR, while the TCRdb copy is restricted to in-frame clones and leaves out a portion. The table shows around 63,000 clones, with approximately 87% occurring only once. Trimming took 0 bases from V and 6 from J, leaving 10 bases between them. The CDR3 covers 15 residues. The germline V gene has CDR1 SGHKS and CDR2 YYEKEE (reference sequence). The source is a woman aged 45-60 years with head and neck cancer. Sequenced material: PBMCs. The rearrangement joins TRBV5-5 to TRBJ1-6; D might be TRBD1 (5 bases). CDR3 protein: CASSLERQPNSPLHF. The CDR3 DNA is TGTGCCAGCAGCTTGGAGAGACAGCCTAATTCACCCCTCCACTTT.